The 27 T cell receptor beta chains reported below all come from one sample, sequenced in a study of blood T cell repertoires in COVID-19. Using immunoSEQ multiplex PCR, the repertoire was profiled, and TCRdb retains in-frame clones only, with some absent. This sample has 300,000 to 450,000 clones, with roughly 86% found just once. The specimen sequenced was peripheral blood. The receptors originated from a woman aged 30 to 39 with COVID-19, enrolled during active disease.

The count of this clone is one. The rearrangement links TRBV7-9 to TRBJ2-5; no definite D call. V was pared by 4 bases and J by 4 bases, with 22 bases between. Germline V lookup: CDR1 SEHNR, CDR2 FQNEAQ (reference sequence). The length of the CDR3 is 17 residues. The CDR3 reads CASSSKLGQPVRETQYF. The CDR3 DNA follows: TGTGCCAGCAGCTCAAAATTGGGCCAACCCGTGAGAGAGACCCAGTACTTC. Full variable domain (remainder filled in from reference TRBV7-9 and TRBJ2-5): DTGVSQNPRHKITKRGQNVTFRCDPISEHNRLYWYRQTLGQGPEFLTYFQNEAQLEKSRLLSDRFSAERPKGSFSTLEIQRTEQGDSAMYLCASSSKLGQPVRETQYFGPGTRLLVL.

This rearrangement joins TRBV20-1 to TRBJ2-2; D might be TRBD1 (5 bases). The CDR3 is made up of 15 amino acids. V shed 3 bases and J shed 5 bases, with 16 bases lying between them. The germline CDR1 and CDR2 sequences are DFQATT and SNEGSKA (reference sequence). The CDR3 DNA sequence: TGCAGTGCTAGTGTGGGTGGCAGGGTGACCGGGGAGCTGTTTTTT. Amino acid sequence: CSASVGGRVTGELFF.

The chain has TRBV23-1 and TRBJ1-1; 9 nucleotides align to TRBD1. TRBV23-1 is an open reading frame whose function is uncertain. The CDR3 sequence is 13 residues long. The junction had 5 bases not matched to a gene; V was cut back by 9 bases and J by 3 bases. Here the CDR3 reads CARSRDRDTEAFF. The CDR3, as DNA: TGCGCCAGGAGCCGGGACAGGGACACTGAAGCTTTCTTT.

CDR3: CASSDPGYNEQYF. The CDR3, as DNA: TGTGCCAGCAGTGACCCAGGGTACAACGAGCAGTACTTC. The chain joins TRBV2 to TRBJ2-7; D is possibly TRBD1 (5 bases). The CDR3 contains 13 residues. V was trimmed by 3 bases and J by 5 bases, leaving 11 bases between them. Germline-derived CDR1 and CDR2 are SNHLY and FYNNEI. Looking up the rest from reference TRBV2 and TRBJ2-7 gives the full variable domain: EPEVTQTPSHQVTQMGQEVILRCVPISNHLYFYWYRQILGQKVEFLVSFYNNEISEKSEIFDDQFSVERPDGSNFTLKIRSTKLEDSAMYFCASSDPGYNEQYFGPGTRLTVT.

The rearrangement uses TRBV11-3 and TRBJ2-7, with 7 bases fitting TRBD1. The junction had 0 bases not matched to a gene; V was cut back by 0 bases and J by 4 bases. The CDR3 contains 13 residues. Germline V lookup: CDR1 SGHNT, CDR2 YENEEA. CDR3 sequence reads: CASSLDRGYEQYF. CDR3 nucleotide sequence: TGTGCCAGCAGCTTAGACAGGGGGTACGAGCAGTACTTC.

The gene calls are TRBV5-4 and TRBJ2-7, with a tentative D call TRBD1 (6 bases). Germline CDR1 reads SGHNT; CDR2 reads YYREEE (reference sequence). Trimming cost V 4 bases and J 5 bases, with 13 bases left between them. The CDR3 runs 13 residues. CDR3 region: CASSVRGGHEQYF. The DNA of the CDR3 is TGTGCCAGCAGCGTTCGTGGGGGCCACGAGCAGTACTTC.

The chain links TRBV13 to TRBJ1-1, with D perhaps matching TRBD1 (6 bases). The CDR3 loop spans 14 amino acids. Germline assignment: CDR1 PRHDT and CDR2 FYEKMQ (reference sequence). The V end was cut by 5 bases, the J end by 0 bases, with 10 bases between. The CDR3 DNA follows: TGTGCCAGCAGCCCGGGACACTTGAACACTGAAGCTTTCTTT. Protein: CASSPGHLNTEAFF.

The rearrangement uses TRBV11-2 and TRBJ2-1, with TRBD2 matching over 10 bases. Germline V gives CDR1 SGHAT, CDR2 FQNNGV. There are 17 residues in the CDR3. Trimming took 1 base from V and 9 from J; bases not matched to a gene: 12. The CDR3, as DNA: TGTGCCAGCAGCTTAGTTTCTAGCGGGAGTTCGTTAGGTGAGCAGTTCTTC. It specifies CASSLVSSGSSLGEQFF. Full variable domain (remainder filled in from reference TRBV11-2 and TRBJ2-1): EAGVAQSPRYKIIEKRQSVAFWCNPISGHATLYWYQQILGQGPKLLIQFQNNGVVDDSQLPKDRFSAERLKGVDSTLKIQPAKLEDSAVYLCASSLVSSGSSLGEQFFGPGTRLTVL.

The V call is TRBV2, the J call TRBJ2-3; 7 bases are a match to TRBD2. CDR3 length equals 15 residues. J gave up 2 bases and V 5 bases, and 7 bases lay outside the gene matches. Looked up from germline, CDR1 is SNHLY and CDR2 is FYNNEI. The CDR3 nucleotides are TGTGCCAGCAGTATGGAGAGCGGGAACACAGATACGCAGTATTTT. It specifies CASSMESGNTDTQYF.

In this sample, this clone turned up once. The chain combines TRBV2 with TRBJ2-2; weak D call: TRBD1 (6 bases). The germline gives CDR1 SNHLY, CDR2 FYNNEI. Trimming left V 4 bases short and J 3 bases short, with 9 bases between. CDR3 length: 14 residues. CDR3 sequence (DNA): TGTGCCAGCAGTGGACACAGGGACACCGGGGAGCTGTTTTTT. Its protein product is CASSGHRDTGELFF.

This sequence joins TRBV30 and TRBJ2-7, with D hard to call. The CDR3 sequence is 16 residues long. Trimming removed 2 bases at V and 4 bases at J, with 21 bases between. CDR1 is GTSNPN and CDR2 is SVGIG in the germline V gene (reference sequence). The chain's CDR3 is CAWSPYSGSVRYEQYF. CDR3 DNA sequence: TGTGCCTGGAGTCCTTACTCCGGCTCCGTGAGGTACGAGCAGTACTTC.

The chain links TRBV5-1 to TRBJ1-4; D ambiguous. The CDR3 length is 10 residues. Germline CDR1 reads SGHRS; CDR2 reads YFSETQ. Trimming took off 9 bases at V and 8 bases at J, with 8 bases between the two ends. CDR3 sequence (DNA): TGCGCCACCGCCGAGGAAAAACTGTTTTTT. Translated, it gives CATAEEKLFF.

The chain links TRBV18 to TRBJ2-1; 12 nucleotides align to TRBD2. Trimming took 4 bases from V and 7 from J; bases not matched to a gene: 2. The CDR3 contains 14 residues. Germline assignment: CDR1 KGHSH and CDR2 LQKENI. CDR3 in DNA: TGTGCCAGCTCACGACTAGCGGGAGATAATGAGCAGTTCTTC. It yields the protein CASSRLAGDNEQFF.

The chain carries TRBV6-2 or TRBV6-3 and TRBJ1-1, with unresolved D. Per germline, CDR1 MNHEY and CDR2 SVGEGT. V was trimmed by 0 bases and J by 4 bases, leaving 9 bases between them. This CDR3 has 14 amino acids. CDR3 loop: CASSYSELSTEAFF. In nucleotides, the CDR3 is TGTGCCAGCAGTTACTCGGAGTTGAGCACTGAAGCTTTCTTT.

V usage is TRBV7-8 and J usage is TRBJ2-7; 9 bases map to TRBD1. From germline, CDR1 is SGHVS and CDR2 FQNEAQ. This CDR3 contains 15 residues. The V and J ends lost 5 bases and 4 bases, in that order; junction bases with no gene match: 9. In nucleotides, the CDR3 is TGTGCCAGCAGCCACCCAGATGGACAGGGGTACGAGCAGTACTTC. This sequence encodes CASSHPDGQGYEQYF.

The chain uses TRBV6-4 and TRBJ1-2; the D is unclear. Germline assignment: CDR1 MRHNA and CDR2 SNTAGT. The CDR3 contains 15 residues. V shed 6 bases and J shed 0 bases, with 14 bases lying between them. CDR3: CASRYLPGPNYGYTF. In DNA, the CDR3 is TGTGCCAGCAGGTACCTCCCTGGCCCTAACTATGGCTACACCTTC.

V and J are TRBV2 and TRBJ2-7, with 10 positions matching TRBD2. The CDR3 runs to 14 residues. CDR1 is SNHLY and CDR2 is FYNNEI in the germline V gene. V shed 4 bases, J shed 3 bases, and the junction held 3 bases outside the gene matches. DNA for the CDR3: TGTGCCAGCAGTGGTAGCGGGAGGATCTACGAGCAGTACTTC. It translates to CASSGSGRIYEQYF. Supplemented by reference TRBV2 and TRBJ2-7, the full variable domain reads EPEVTQTPSHQVTQMGQEVILRCVPISNHLYFYWYRQILGQKVEFLVSFYNNEISEKSEIFDDQFSVERPDGSNFTLKIRSTKLEDSAMYFCASSGSGRIYEQYFGPGTRLTVT.

The chain joins TRBV4-1 to TRBJ2-3; 14 nucleotides match TRBD2. V lost 4 bases and J lost 1; bases outside the gene matches: 4. The CDR3 is made up of 17 amino acids. The germline CDR1 and CDR2 sequences are MGHRA and YSYEKL. The chain's CDR3 is CASSPGTSGSRTDTQYF. For the CDR3, the DNA is TGCGCCAGCAGCCCCGGGACTAGCGGGAGCCGCACAGATACGCAGTATTTT.

The rearrangement joins TRBV3-1 (or the pseudogene TRBV3-2) to TRBJ2-7; 8 bases agree with TRBD1. With 4 bases clipped from V and 2 bases from J, the junction kept 10 bases outside the gene matches. The CDR3 is made up of 16 amino acids. Germline CDR1 reads LGHDT; CDR2 reads YNNKEL (reference sequence). The CDR3 DNA reads TGTGCCAGCAGCCCTAGTGGACAGGGCCTTACCTACGAGCAGTACTTC. It encodes CASSPSGQGLTYEQYF.

Only one count was recorded for this clone. This chain links TRBV3-1 (or the pseudogene TRBV3-2) with TRBJ2-5, with 12 bases lining up with TRBD2. The CDR3 is 17 residues long. J lost 0 bases, V lost 4 bases, and 6 bases had no gene match. Germline-derived CDR1 and CDR2 are LGHDT and YNNKEL (reference sequence). The CDR3 sequence is CASSRGLAGPYQETQYF. CDR3 bases: TGTGCCAGCAGCCGTGGACTAGCGGGACCGTACCAAGAGACCCAGTACTTC.

The chain links TRBV2 to TRBJ1-6, with TRBD1 matching over 10 bases. This CDR3 contains 14 residues. Losses at the gene ends were 3 bases for V and 12 bases for J; bases not matched to a gene: 5. Germline values: CDR1 SNHLY, CDR2 FYNNEI. The chain's CDR3 is CASSDKGQGGPLHF. DNA of the CDR3: TGTGCCAGCAGTGATAAAGGACAGGGGGGACCCCTCCACTTT. Full variable domain (outside the CDR3, taken from reference TRBV2 and TRBJ1-6): EPEVTQTPSHQVTQMGQEVILRCVPISNHLYFYWYRQILGQKVEFLVSFYNNEISEKSEIFDDQFSVERPDGSNFTLKIRSTKLEDSAMYFCASSDKGQGGPLHFGNGTRLTVT.

The chain is built from TRBV6-2 or TRBV6-3 and TRBJ1-1; D is perhaps TRBD1 (6 bases). From germline, CDR1 is MNHEY and CDR2 SVGEGT. Trimming cost V 0 bases and J 4 bases, with 12 bases left between them. CDR3 length equals 15 residues. The CDR3 nucleotides read TGTGCCAGCAGTTACTCGACAGGCATAGGCACTGAAGCTTTCTTT. As protein: CASSYSTGIGTEAFF.

The CDR3: CASSQVATTNYGYTF. The DNA of the CDR3 is TGCGCCAGCAGCCAAGTGGCCACTACAAACTATGGCTACACCTTC. The V gene is TRBV4-3, the J gene TRBJ1-2; D is unresolved. Germline V lookup: CDR1 LGHNA, CDR2 YSLEER. CDR3 length: 15 residues. V dropped 1 base and J dropped 2 bases, with 11 bases sitting between them.

The chain employs TRBV7-3 and TRBJ2-2, with TRBD2 as a possible D gene (6 bases). V was clipped by 5 bases and J by 7 bases, with 8 bases between them. The CDR3 consists of 12 residues. Looked up from germline, CDR1 is SGHTA and CDR2 is FQGTGA. The CDR3 sequence is CASSGSGGELFF. The CDR3 DNA sequence: TGTGCCAGCAGCGGTAGCGGCGGGGAGCTGTTTTTT.

The CDR3 sequence is CASSRTWDSFSNQPQHF. The CDR3 region has the DNA TGTGCCAGTAGTAGGACTTGGGATTCCTTCAGCAATCAGCCCCAGCATTTT. The chain joins TRBV19 to TRBJ1-5; no clear D. The length of the CDR3 is 17 residues. Germline V gene sequence: CDR1 LNHDA, CDR2 SQIVND (reference sequence). The V gene lost 4 bases and the J gene lost 1 base, with 17 bases spanning the gap.

The chain combines TRBV6-2 or TRBV6-3 with TRBJ2-7, with TRBD2 matching over 10 bases. This CDR3 region has 17 residues. Germline V CDR1 and CDR2: MNHEY, SVGEGT. The V gene end was trimmed by 4 bases and the J gene end by 0 bases; junction bases not matched to a gene: 9. CDR3 sequence reads: CASSLHLLAGVSYEQYF. In DNA, the CDR3 is TGTGCCAGCAGTTTACATCTCCTAGCGGGGGTCTCCTACGAGCAGTACTTC.

The CDR3 DNA follows: TGTGCCAGCAGGACCCTTGAGGGGGTCTCTGAAGCTTTCTTT. Translating gives CASRTLEGVSEAFF. V and J are TRBV5-6 and TRBJ1-1, with D possibly matching TRBD1 (6 bases). CDR1 and CDR2 (germline): SGHDT, YYEEEE. CDR3 length: 14 amino acids. V was cut by 5 bases and J by 6 bases, with 17 bases left in between.